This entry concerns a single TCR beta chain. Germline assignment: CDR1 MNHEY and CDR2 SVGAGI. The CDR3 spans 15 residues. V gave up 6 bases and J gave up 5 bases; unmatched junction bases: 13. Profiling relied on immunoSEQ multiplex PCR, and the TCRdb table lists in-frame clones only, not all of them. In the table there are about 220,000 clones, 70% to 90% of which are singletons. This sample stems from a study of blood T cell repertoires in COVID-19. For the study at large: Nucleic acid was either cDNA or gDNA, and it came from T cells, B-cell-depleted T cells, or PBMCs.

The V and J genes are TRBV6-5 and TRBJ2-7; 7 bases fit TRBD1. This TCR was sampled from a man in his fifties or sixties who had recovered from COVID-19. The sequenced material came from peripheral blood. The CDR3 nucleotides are TGTGCCAGCAGGGGAAAGACAGGGTCGTCGGACGAGCAGTACTTC. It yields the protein CASRGKTGSSDEQYF.